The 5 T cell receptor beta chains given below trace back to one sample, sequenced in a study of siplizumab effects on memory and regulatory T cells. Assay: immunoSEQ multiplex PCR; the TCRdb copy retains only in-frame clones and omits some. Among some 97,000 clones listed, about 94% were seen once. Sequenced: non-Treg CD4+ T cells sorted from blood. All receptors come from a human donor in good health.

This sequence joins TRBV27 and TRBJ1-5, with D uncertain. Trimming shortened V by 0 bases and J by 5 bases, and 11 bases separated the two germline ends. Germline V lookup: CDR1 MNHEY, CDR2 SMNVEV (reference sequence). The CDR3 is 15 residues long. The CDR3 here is CASSLSTPRYQPQHF. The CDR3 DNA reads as TGTGCCAGCAGTTTATCGACCCCACGCTATCAGCCCCAGCATTTT.

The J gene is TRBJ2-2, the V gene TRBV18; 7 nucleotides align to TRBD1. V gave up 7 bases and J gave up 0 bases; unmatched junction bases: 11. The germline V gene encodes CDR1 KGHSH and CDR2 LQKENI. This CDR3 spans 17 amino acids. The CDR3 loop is CASCENLGQSNTGELFF. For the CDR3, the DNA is TGTGCCAGCTGTGAGAACTTGGGACAGTCGAACACCGGGGAGCTGTTTTTT.

The CDR3 region is CASSWTTSTDTQYF. The CDR3 DNA is TGTGCCAGCAGCTGGACTACTAGCACAGATACGCAGTATTTT. The chain employs TRBV11-2 and TRBJ2-3; maybe TRBD2 (6 bases). CDR1 SGHAT and CDR2 FQNNGV come from the germline V gene. The V end lost 4 bases, the J end lost 0 bases, and 8 bases lay between the germline ends. The CDR3 consists of 14 residues.

CDR3 coding DNA: TGTGCCAGCAGCCAAGTCGTGAACTCTGGAAACACCATATATTTT. This translates into CASSQVVNSGNTIYF. V usage is TRBV14 and J usage is TRBJ1-3; D call uncertain. V shed 1 base and J shed 0 bases, with 7 bases lying between them. The germline CDR1 and CDR2 sequences are SGHDN and FVKESK. This CDR3 has 15 amino acids.

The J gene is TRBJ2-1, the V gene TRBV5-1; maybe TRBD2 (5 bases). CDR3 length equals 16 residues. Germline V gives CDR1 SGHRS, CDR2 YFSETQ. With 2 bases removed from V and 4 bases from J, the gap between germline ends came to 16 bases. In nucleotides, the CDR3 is TGCGCCAGCAGCTTTGAGCCGGGGAGTAAGTACAATGAGCAGTTCTTC. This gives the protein CASSFEPGSKYNEQFF.